A selection of T cell receptor beta chains follows, all from one sample in a study of T cells after yellow fever vaccination. TCRdb called the 5' RACE reads again in MiXCR, with one record for every CDR3 protein. Of around 300,000 distinct CDR3 sequences in the sample, roughly 4.3% were seen once. The sequences come from PBMCs, collected 15 days after the yellow fever booster vaccination. These receptors were obtained from a man between 18 and 35 years old who received the YFV17D yellow fever vaccine. Both conserved end residues are part of each CDR3. A D gene is named only where the DNA matches it firmly. The listing skips clone size in some rows; elsewhere it reads once, few, many or a size class.

>TRBD1|TRBV5-1|TRBJ1-4|few
TGCGCCAGCAGCTTACTGCCAGGGGGCGAGGTTGAAAAACTGTTTTTT
CASSLLPGGEVEKLFF
>-|TRBV5-6|TRBJ2-6|-
TGTGCCAGCAGCTTAACAGGAGTTACTGGGGCCAACGTCCTGACTTTC
CASSLTGVTGANVLTF
>-|TRBV14|TRBJ2-7|few
TGTGCCAGCAGCTCCCGAGACCTATGGAGGGACGAGCAGTACTTC
CASSSRDLWRDEQYF
>TRBD1|TRBV7-2|TRBJ1-6|few
TGTGCCAGCAGCTTCATGGGACAGCATTCACCCCTCCACTTT
CASSFMGQHSPLHF
>-|TRBV6-6|TRBJ1-1|many
TGTGCCAGCAGTTACCTGGAGAGGGGTGAAGCTTTCTTT
CASSYLERGEAFF
>-|TRBV12-3/TRBV12-4|TRBJ1-3|many
TGTGCCAGCAGTTTAGTCCAGGGCATATATTTT
CASSLVQGIYF
>-|TRBV12-3/TRBV12-4|TRBJ1-6|many
TGTGCCAGCAGCTGGGACAATAATTCACCCCTCCACTTT
CASSWDNNSPLHF
>-|TRBV7-8|TRBJ1-2|many
TGTGCCAGCAGCTTAGGTGCTGGGGGCGGCTATGGCTACACCTTC
CASSLGAGGGYGYTF
>-|TRBV7-9|TRBJ2-5|few
TGTGCCAGCAGCTTAGACAGGGATGGTTCGGAGACCCAGTACTTC
CASSLDRDGSETQYF
>TRBD2|TRBV5-1|TRBJ2-1|-
TGCGCCAGCAGCACCAGCGGGGGGGGTCTCTACAATGAGCAGTTCTTC
CASSTSGGGLYNEQFF
>-|TRBV27|TRBJ1-1|-
TGTGCCAGCAGTTTACGGCGAGGGGTTGGCACTGAAGCTTTCTTT
CASSLRRGVGTEAFF
>TRBD1|TRBV18|TRBJ1-3|few
TGTGCCAGCTCACCTTTTGAGGGGGCCACCTCTGGAAACACCATATATTTT
CASSPFEGATSGNTIYF
>-|TRBV5-1|TRBJ2-7|many
TGCGCCAGCAGCCAAACCTTGACAGGCTACGAGCAGTACTTC
CASSQTLTGYEQYF
>-|TRBV27|TRBJ1-1|few
TGTGCCAGCAGTCCGTGGGTGACAGGCCAGAACACTGAAGCTTTCTTT
CASSPWVTGQNTEAFF
>TRBD1|TRBV6-5|TRBJ1-2|many
TGTGCCAGCAGTGAGGGACAGGCCGGCGGGGGCTACACCTTC
CASSEGQAGGGYTF
>TRBD1|TRBV4-2|TRBJ1-5|-
TGTGCCAGCAGCCATACCGGGACAGGGGGTGTCAATCAGCCCCAGCATTTT
CASSHTGTGGVNQPQHF
>-|TRBV12-3/TRBV12-4|TRBJ1-6|many
TGTGCCTCTAGACACCAAATACAACCCTCCTATAATTCACCCCTCCACTTT
CASRHQIQPSYNSPLHF
>-|TRBV20-1|TRBJ1-3|few
TGCAGTGCATCAGGGGAACCCTCTGGAAACACCATATATTTT
CSASGEPSGNTIYF
>-|TRBV4-3|TRBJ2-7|-
TGCGCCAGCAGCCAAGAAAGGGGGGGGGTCTACGAGCAGTACTTC
CASSQERGGVYEQYF
>-|TRBV12-3/TRBV12-4|TRBJ2-5|-
TGTGCCAGCAGCCCTTCGTGCGAAGACTTC
CASSPSCEDF
>TRBD1|TRBV20-1|TRBJ1-1|-
TGCAGTGCTAGAGAGGGACAGGGGCGAGCTGAAGCTTTCTTT
CSAREGQGRAEAFF
>TRBD2|TRBV11-2|TRBJ2-1|few
TGTGCCAGCAGGAGGATAGCGGGCCCCTCCTACAATGAGCAGTTCTTC
CASRRIAGPSYNEQFF
>-|TRBV20-1|TRBJ1-2|many
TGCAGTGCTCGAATGGTCTATGGCTACACCTTC
CSARMVYGYTF
>TRBD2|TRBV7-2|TRBJ2-1|few
TGTGCCAGCAGCTTAATGACTAGCGGGGGGTACAATGAGCAGTTCTTC
CASSLMTSGGYNEQFF
>-|TRBV6-2/TRBV6-3|TRBJ1-1|-
TGTGCCAGCAACGACAGGCTCTCTCTGAACACTGAAGCTTTCTTT
CASNDRLSLNTEAFF
>-|TRBV7-9|TRBJ1-5|-
TGTGCCAGCAGCCTGACGGGGACGGGCAATCAGCCCCAGCATTTT
CASSLTGTGNQPQHF
>-|TRBV12-3/TRBV12-4|TRBJ2-7|many
TGTGCCAGCAGTACGTACGGACAGCAGGGGAGGTTCTACGAGCAGTACTTC
CASSTYGQQGRFYEQYF
>-|TRBV5-4|TRBJ2-6|-
TGTGCCAGCAGCCCCAGGCAGGGCTCTGGGGCCAACGTCCTGACTTTC
CASSPRQGSGANVLTF
>-|TRBV6-2/TRBV6-3|TRBJ1-5|few
TGTGCCAGCAGTCCGACGCCTGGGAACCATCAGCCCCAGCATTTT
CASSPTPGNHQPQHF
>-|TRBV5-1|TRBJ2-1|-
TGCGCCAGCAGCTTGTACCAGGGGATTGGCTATGAGCAGTTCTTC
CASSLYQGIGYEQFF
>-|TRBV2|TRBJ2-7|many
TGTGCCAGCAGTCTCCGACAGGCCGACGAGCAGTACTTC
CASSLRQADEQYF
>TRBD2|TRBV9|TRBJ2-1|many
TGTGCCAGCAGCGTGGGGGGAGGGGTCTCCTACAATGAGCAGTTCTTC
CASSVGGGVSYNEQFF
>-|TRBV12-3/TRBV12-4|TRBJ1-5|-
TGTGCCAGCAGTTTATCTGGCGGGTATAGCAATCAGCCCCAGCATTTT
CASSLSGGYSNQPQHF
>TRBD1|TRBV7-9|TRBJ1-6|-
TGTGCCAGCAGCTTTTTAGGGGGCAAGGAGCCTTTATTTCCCCTCCACTTT
CASSFLGGKEPLFPLHF
>-|TRBV7-9|TRBJ2-2|-
TGTGCCAGCAGCGCCCCGAGGGGGGCCGGCACCGGGGAGCTGTTTTTT
CASSAPRGAGTGELFF
>-|TRBV5-1|TRBJ2-5|many
TGCGCCAGCAGCAAGACCCGTGAGACCCAGTACTTC
CASSKTRETQYF
>-|TRBV7-2|TRBJ2-5|many
TGTGCCAGCAGCTTAGTAACAGCCTTCCAAGAGACCCAGTACTTC
CASSLVTAFQETQYF
>-|TRBV6-5|TRBJ2-2|many
TGTGCCACCATGAACGCACGGGAGCTGTTTTTT
CATMNARELFF
>-|TRBV7-2|TRBJ2-2|many
TGTGCCAGCAGCCGCCCGGCGAGGGAACCGAACACCGGGGAGCTGTTTTTT
CASSRPAREPNTGELFF